The rows below give T cell receptor beta chains drawn from one sample of a study of blood T cell repertoires in COVID-19. Libraries were prepared by immunoSEQ multiplex PCR; TCRdb keeps only in-frame clonotypes and omits some of them. The sample has 200,000 or so clones; roughly 80% are singletons. Sequenced material: peripheral blood. The receptors derive from a woman under 40 who had recovered from COVID-19. Each CDR3 is given with its conserved first and last residue. The D gene is left open where the match is weak. A clone size is listed for some rows: how often the clone was seen (once, few, many), or a class if it is expanded.

CDR3 protein: CASSVLSEGGSSEQYF; CDR3 DNA: TGTGCCAGCAGCGTCCTAAGCGAAGGTGGTTCGAGCGAGCAGTACTTC; V gene: TRBV9; J gene: TRBJ2-7; D gene: .; clone size: .
CDR3 protein: CASSLDLGGRTGELFF; CDR3 DNA: TGTGCCAGCAGCTTAGATCTCGGGGGACGCACCGGGGAGCTGTTTTTT; V gene: TRBV11-2; J gene: TRBJ2-2; D gene: .; clone size: .
CDR3 protein: CASRDWRAVGELFF; CDR3 DNA: TGTGCCAGCAGGGATTGGAGGGCGGTCGGGGAGCTGTTTTTT; V gene: TRBV7-9; J gene: TRBJ2-2; D gene: .; clone size: few
CDR3 protein: CASSLTNNEQFF; CDR3 DNA: TGTGCCAGCAGTCTAACCAATAATGAGCAGTTCTTC; V gene: TRBV11-2; J gene: TRBJ2-1; D gene: .; clone size: .
CDR3 protein: CASSLIAGGPYEQYF; CDR3 DNA: TGCGCCAGCAGCCTAATAGCGGGAGGGCCTTACGAGCAGTACTTC; V gene: TRBV4-1; J gene: TRBJ2-7; D gene: TRBD2; clone size: .
CDR3 protein: CASRFRDYEQYF; CDR3 DNA: TGTGCCAGCAGATTCCGGGACTACGAGCAGTACTTC; V gene: TRBV6-6; J gene: TRBJ2-7; D gene: .; clone size: .
CDR3 protein: CASSLQGTDTQYF; CDR3 DNA: TGCGCCAGCAGCTTACAGGGTACAGATACGCAGTATTTT; V gene: TRBV5-1; J gene: TRBJ2-3; D gene: .; clone size: .
CDR3 protein: CASSNGTSYLSNEQFF; CDR3 DNA: TGCGCCAGCAGCAACGGGACTAGCTACTTGTCCAATGAGCAGTTCTTC; V gene: TRBV10-1; J gene: TRBJ2-1; D gene: TRBD2; clone size: .
CDR3 protein: CASKGQPAEAFF; CDR3 DNA: TGTGCCAGCAAGGGGCAGCCCGCTGAAGCTTTCTTT; V gene: TRBV28; J gene: TRBJ1-1; D gene: .; clone size: .
CDR3 protein: CASSADRAGGANVLTF; CDR3 DNA: TGTGCCAGCAGCGCGGACAGGGCAGGTGGGGCCAACGTCCTGACTTTC; V gene: TRBV9; J gene: TRBJ2-6; D gene: TRBD1; clone size: .
CDR3 protein: CASSPHSGRAVDEQYF; CDR3 DNA: TGTGCCAGCAGCCCCCATAGCGGGAGGGCTGTCGACGAGCAGTACTTC; V gene: TRBV13; J gene: TRBJ2-7; D gene: TRBD2; clone size: .
CDR3 protein: CASSVWGARTEAFF; CDR3 DNA: TGTGCCAGCAGTGTATGGGGGGCGCGTACTGAAGCTTTCTTT; V gene: TRBV28; J gene: TRBJ1-1; D gene: .; clone size: .
CDR3 protein: CASSSSDRGRAQETQYF; CDR3 DNA: TGTGCCAGCAGCTCCTCCGACAGGGGGCGCGCCCAAGAGACCCAGTACTTC; V gene: TRBV11-2; J gene: TRBJ2-5; D gene: TRBD1; clone size: .
CDR3 protein: CASSQAGGTEAFF; CDR3 DNA: TGTGCCAGCAGCCAAGCAGGGGGCACTGAAGCTTTCTTT; V gene: TRBV14; J gene: TRBJ1-1; D gene: TRBD1; clone size: once
CDR3 protein: CSVHSYEQFF; CDR3 DNA: TGCAGCGTCCACAGCTATGAGCAGTTCTTC; V gene: TRBV29-1; J gene: TRBJ2-1; D gene: .; clone size: .
CDR3 protein: CASSDGAGHNEKLFF; CDR3 DNA: TGTGCCAGCAGCGACGGAGCCGGTCACAATGAAAAACTGTTTTTT; V gene: TRBV9; J gene: TRBJ1-4; D gene: .; clone size: .